Listed below are T cell receptor beta chains from one sample, sequenced in a study of neoadjuvant anti-PD-1 for oral cavity cancer. Repertoires were generated with immunoSEQ multiplex PCR, while TCRdb's copy carries only in-frame clones and drops some. The sample lists roughly 15,000 clones, approximately 74% occurring once. This sample comprised PBMCs, obtained after nivolumab (anti-PD-1) treatment. The source is a person aged 35 to 85 with oral cavity squamous cell carcinoma. Both conserved end residues are part of each CDR3. The D gene is left open where the match is weak. The size of a clone is reported for some rows only, either as once, few or many, or as a class for expanded clones.

d_gene	v_gene	j_gene	abundance	CDR3aa	CDR3nt
NA	TRBV9	TRBJ2-7	NA	CASSVGLLEYEQYF	TGTGCCAGCAGCGTGGGCCTATTAGAATACGAGCAGTACTTC
NA	TRBV28	TRBJ2-7	NA	CASSFGTGKGSYEQYF	TGTGCCAGCAGTTTTGGGACTGGGAAAGGCTCCTACGAGCAGTACTTC
NA	TRBV7-8	TRBJ1-3	NA	CASSPTGHQSSGNTIYF	TGTGCCAGCAGCCCCACGGGACACCAGAGCTCTGGAAACACCATATATTTT
NA	TRBV6-6	TRBJ1-4	NA	CASTFNEKLFF	TGTGCCAGCACCTTTAACGAAAAACTGTTTTTT
NA	TRBV18	TRBJ1-1	NA	CASSPNTEAFF	TGTGCCAGCTCGCCAAACACTGAAGCTTTCTTT
TRBD2	TRBV7-2	TRBJ2-1	NA	CASSLTGTSVPNEQFF	TGTGCCAGCAGCTTAACCGGGACTAGCGTGCCCAATGAGCAGTTCTTC
TRBD2	TRBV9	TRBJ2-3	once	CASSARLAGGPEDTQYF	TGTGCCAGCAGCGCTCGACTAGCGGGAGGGCCGGAAGATACGCAGTATTTT
TRBD1	TRBV2	TRBJ2-5	NA	CASSTGVETQYF	TGTGCCAGCAGTACAGGGGTAGAGACCCAGTACTTC
NA	TRBV28	TRBJ2-7	NA	CASTGDSYEQYF	TGTGCCAGCACTGGCGACAGCTACGAGCAGTACTTC
NA	TRBV30	TRBJ1-1	few	CAWAHQGYTEAFF	TGTGCCTGGGCCCATCAGGGTTACACTGAAGCTTTCTTT
TRBD2	TRBV2	TRBJ2-5	NA	CASIRWEGEETQYF	TGTGCCAGCATTAGGTGGGAGGGAGAAGAGACCCAGTACTTC
TRBD2	TRBV19	TRBJ2-2	NA	CASSSSGRSNTGELFF	TGTGCCAGTAGTTCTAGCGGGAGGTCGAACACCGGGGAGCTGTTTTTT
TRBD1	TRBV9	TRBJ2-5	NA	CASSVDRVGETQYF	TGTGCCAGCAGCGTCGACAGGGTTGGAGAGACCCAGTACTTC
NA	TRBV7-2	TRBJ2-1	NA	CASSLTISGNEQFF	TGTGCCAGCAGCTTAACCATTTCGGGGAATGAGCAGTTCTTC
TRBD2	TRBV6-1	TRBJ2-1	NA	CASSPSGEYNEQFF	TGTGCCAGCAGTCCTAGCGGAGAGTACAATGAGCAGTTCTTC
TRBD1	TRBV19	TRBJ2-7	few	CASSMDRADYEQYF	TGTGCCAGTAGTATGGACAGGGCGGACTACGAGCAGTACTTC
NA	TRBV19	TRBJ2-1	NA	CASSPLTSSPKHEQFF	TGTGCCAGTAGCCCTCTGACAAGCTCCCCGAAGCATGAGCAGTTCTTC
NA	TRBV13	TRBJ2-5	NA	CASSLEETQYF	TGTGCCAGCAGCTTAGAGGAGACCCAGTACTTC
NA	TRBV30	TRBJ1-2	NA	CAWRRVLLDSGYTF	TGTGCCTGGAGACGGGTCCTTCTTGACTCCGGCTACACCTTC
NA	TRBV20-1	TRBJ2-7	NA	CSALVGYEQYF	TGCAGTGCCCTGGTCGGCTACGAGCAGTACTTC
NA	TRBV7-8	TRBJ1-1	NA	CASSAYMNTEAFF	TGTGCCAGCAGCGCTTACATGAACACTGAAGCTTTCTTT
NA	TRBV19	TRBJ1-1	NA	CASSLTGLPEAFF	TGTGCCAGTAGTCTTACAGGGTTGCCTGAAGCTTTCTTT
TRBD1	TRBV9	TRBJ2-6	NA	CASSDRTGVPAGANVLTF	TGTGCCAGCAGCGATCGGACAGGGGTCCCAGCTGGGGCCAACGTCCTGACTTTC
NA	TRBV5-1	TRBJ2-7	NA	CASSYGSEEQYF	TGCGCCAGCAGCTATGGGTCGGAAGAGCAGTACTTC
NA	TRBV14	TRBJ2-5	NA	CASSQGGSGQETQYF	TGTGCCAGCAGCCAAGGAGGTAGCGGACAAGAGACCCAGTACTTC
NA	TRBV6-5	TRBJ1-1	NA	CASSYANTEAFF	TGTGCCAGCAGTTACGCCAACACTGAAGCTTTCTTT
NA	TRBV11-3	TRBJ2-3	once	CASSSFSGETDTQYF	TGTGCCAGCAGCTCCTTTTCGGGAGAGACAGATACGCAGTATTTT
NA	TRBV14	TRBJ1-5	NA	CASSPAGRGGHYSNQPQHF	TGTGCCAGCAGCCCCGCGGGGAGAGGGGGACACTATAGCAATCAGCCCCAGCATTTT
NA	TRBV6-5	TRBJ2-5	NA	CASSYPETQYF	TGTGCCAGCAGTTACCCGGAGACCCAGTACTTC
NA	TRBV11-1	TRBJ1-5	NA	CASSNRGGQPQHF	TGTGCCAGCAGCAATAGAGGGGGTCAGCCCCAGCATTTT
TRBD2	TRBV10-3	TRBJ2-2	NA	CAISEVVAGANTGELFF	TGTGCCATCAGTGAGGTAGTAGCGGGCGCGAACACCGGGGAGCTGTTTTTT
NA	TRBV5-1	TRBJ1-5	NA	CASSKGDSNQPQHF	TGCGCCAGCAGCAAAGGAGATAGCAATCAGCCCCAGCATTTT
NA	TRBV27	TRBJ1-5	NA	CASRTQGSGQPQHF	TGTGCCAGCAGAACCCAGGGTTCCGGGCAGCCCCAGCATTTT
TRBD1	TRBV5-6	TRBJ1-5	NA	CASSVGQGQNQPQHF	TGTGCCAGCAGCGTGGGACAGGGTCAAAATCAGCCCCAGCATTTT
NA	TRBV18	TRBJ1-1	NA	CASSPPGHQNTEAFF	TGTGCCAGCTCACCACCAGGACACCAGAACACTGAAGCTTTCTTT
TRBD1	TRBV2	TRBJ1-5	NA	CASSRGSNQPQHF	TGTGCCAGCAGCAGGGGGAGCAATCAGCCCCAGCATTTT
NA	TRBV7-9	TRBJ2-2	NA	CASSLDRAGELFF	TGTGCCAGCAGCTTAGATCGTGCCGGGGAGCTGTTTTTT
NA	TRBV5-1	TRBJ2-2	NA	CASSSAGAGTGELFF	TGCGCCAGCAGCAGCGCGGGGGCGGGCACCGGGGAGCTGTTTTTT
NA	TRBV6-5	TRBJ2-1	NA	CASRSYYNEQFF	TGTGCCAGCAGATCATACTACAATGAGCAGTTCTTC
NA	TRBV7-8	TRBJ1-4	NA	CASSLKPPPEKLFF	TGTGCCAGCAGCTTAAAACCGCCACCTGAAAAACTGTTTTTT
TRBD2	TRBV5-8	TRBJ2-7	NA	CASSLSILLAGHEQYF	TGTGCCAGCAGCTTGTCTATATTACTAGCGGGACACGAGCAGTACTTC
NA	TRBV27	TRBJ2-1	NA	CASSSSVIQNEQFF	TGTGCCAGCAGTTCCTCCGTAATACAGAATGAGCAGTTCTTC
NA	TRBV6-5	TRBJ1-4	NA	CASSYREKLFF	TGTGCCAGCAGTTATCGGGAAAAACTGTTTTTT
NA	TRBV30	TRBJ2-5	NA	CAWGRGQETQYF	TGTGCCTGGGGGCGGGGCCAAGAGACCCAGTACTTC
TRBD1	TRBV7-8	TRBJ1-1	NA	CASLRGQNTEAFF	TGTGCCAGCCTGAGGGGGCAAAACACTGAAGCTTTCTTT
NA	TRBV27	TRBJ1-4	NA	CASSHLDDEKLFF	TGTGCCAGCAGTCATTTGGACGATGAAAAACTGTTTTTT
NA	TRBV19	TRBJ2-4	few	CASSSQGNPRDIQYF	TGTGCCAGTAGTTCCCAAGGGAACCCGAGGGACATTCAGTACTTC
NA	TRBV10-3	TRBJ2-2	NA	CAISGNALGELFF	TGTGCCATCAGTGGTAATGCTTTGGGGGAGCTGTTTTTT
NA	TRBV5-4	TRBJ1-3	NA	CASSLDVDTSGNTIYF	TGTGCCAGCAGCTTGGACGTTGACACCTCTGGAAACACCATATATTTT
TRBD1	TRBV7-8	TRBJ1-2	NA	CASSQQGAYGYTF	TGTGCCAGCAGCCAACAGGGGGCCTATGGCTACACCTTC
NA	TRBV2	TRBJ2-2	NA	CASKRVNTGELFF	TGTGCCAGCAAGCGGGTGAACACCGGGGAGCTGTTTTTT
NA	TRBV6-4	TRBJ1-3	once	CASSPEAYSGNTIYF	TGTGCCAGCAGTCCCGAGGCCTACTCTGGAAACACCATATATTTT
NA	TRBV5-1	TRBJ2-2	few	CASSSSNTGELFF	TGCGCCAGCAGCTCCTCGAACACCGGGGAGCTGTTTTTT
TRBD2	TRBV30	TRBJ2-7	NA	CAWSADSGRYEQYF	TGTGCCTGGAGTGCTGATAGCGGGAGGTACGAGCAGTACTTC
TRBD2	TRBV2	TRBJ2-2	NA	CASSILAGGTGELFF	TGTGCCAGCAGCATACTAGCGGGAGGGACCGGGGAGCTGTTTTTT
TRBD2	TRBV7-9	TRBJ2-1	NA	CASSQDGTSGRLIHEQFF	TGTGCCAGCAGCCAGGACGGGACTAGCGGGAGATTGATCCATGAGCAGTTCTTC
TRBD2	TRBV4-1	TRBJ2-7	NA	CASSLGLALTQGYEQYF	TGCGCCAGCAGCCTGGGACTAGCGTTAACTCAAGGCTACGAGCAGTACTTC